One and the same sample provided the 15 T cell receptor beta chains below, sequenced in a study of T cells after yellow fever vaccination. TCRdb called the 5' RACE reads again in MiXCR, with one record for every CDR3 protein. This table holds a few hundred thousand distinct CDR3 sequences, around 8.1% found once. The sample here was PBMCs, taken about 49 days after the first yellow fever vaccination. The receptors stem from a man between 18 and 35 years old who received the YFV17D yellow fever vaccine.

The CDR3 sequence is CASSQEVGVAEKLFF. The CDR3 DNA sequence: TGCGCCAGCAGCCAAGAGGTGGGCGTAGCCGAAAAACTGTTTTTT. V is TRBV4-3 and J is TRBJ1-4; D not resolved. The CDR3 contains 15 residues. V was clipped by 0 bases and J by 8 bases, with 13 bases between them. CDR1 is LGHNA and CDR2 is YSLEER in the germline V gene.

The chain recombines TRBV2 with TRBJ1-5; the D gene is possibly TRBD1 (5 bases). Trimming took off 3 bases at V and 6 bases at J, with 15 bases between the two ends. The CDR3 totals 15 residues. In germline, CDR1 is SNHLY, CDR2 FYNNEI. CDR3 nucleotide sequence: TGTGCCAGCAGTGACTCGACAGCTTCCACTCAGCCCCAGCATTTT. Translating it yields CASSDSTASTQPQHF.

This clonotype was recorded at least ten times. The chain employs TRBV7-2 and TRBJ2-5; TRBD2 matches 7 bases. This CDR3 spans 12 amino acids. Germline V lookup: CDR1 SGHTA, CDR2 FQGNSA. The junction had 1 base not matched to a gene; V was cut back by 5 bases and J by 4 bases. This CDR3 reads CASSGGGETQYF. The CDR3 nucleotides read TGTGCCAGCAGCGGGGGGGGAGAGACCCAGTACTTC.

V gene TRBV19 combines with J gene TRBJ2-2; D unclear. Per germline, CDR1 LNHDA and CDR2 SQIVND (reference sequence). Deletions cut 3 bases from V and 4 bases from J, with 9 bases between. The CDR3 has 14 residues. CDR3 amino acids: CASSIGWGTGELFF. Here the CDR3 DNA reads TGTGCCAGTAGTATCGGGTGGGGCACCGGGGAGCTGTTTTTT. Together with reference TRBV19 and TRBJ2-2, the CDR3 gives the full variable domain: DGGITQSPKYLFRKEGQNVTLSCEQNLNHDAMYWYRQDPGQGLRLIYYSQIVNDFQKGDIAEGYSVSREKKESFPLTVTSAQKNPTAFYLCASSIGWGTGELFFGEGSRLTVL.

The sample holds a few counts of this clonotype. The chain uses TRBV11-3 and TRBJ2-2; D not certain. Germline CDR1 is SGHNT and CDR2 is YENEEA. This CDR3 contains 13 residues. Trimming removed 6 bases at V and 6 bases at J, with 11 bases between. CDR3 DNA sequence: TGTGCCAGCAGTTCGAGATCCGCCGGGGAGCTGTTTTTT. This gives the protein CASSSRSAGELFF.

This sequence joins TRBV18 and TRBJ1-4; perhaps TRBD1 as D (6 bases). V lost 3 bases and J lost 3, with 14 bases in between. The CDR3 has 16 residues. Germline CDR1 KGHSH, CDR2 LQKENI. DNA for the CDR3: TGTGCCAGCTCACCGAGCACACAGGGCGCTAATGAAAAACTGTTTTTT. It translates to CASSPSTQGANEKLFF. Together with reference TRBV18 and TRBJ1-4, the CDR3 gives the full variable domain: NAGVMQNPRHLVRRRGQEARLRCSPMKGHSHVYWYRQLPEEGLKFMVYLQKENIIDESGMPKERFSAEFPKEGPSILRIQQVVRGDSAAYFCASSPSTQGANEKLFFGSGTQLSVL.

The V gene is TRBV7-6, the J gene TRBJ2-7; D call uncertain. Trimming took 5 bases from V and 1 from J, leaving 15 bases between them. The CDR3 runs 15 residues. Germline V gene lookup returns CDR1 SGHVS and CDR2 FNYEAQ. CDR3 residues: CASSPTPTGSYEQYF. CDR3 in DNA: TGTGCCAGCAGCCCAACCCCTACCGGATCCTACGAGCAGTACTTC.

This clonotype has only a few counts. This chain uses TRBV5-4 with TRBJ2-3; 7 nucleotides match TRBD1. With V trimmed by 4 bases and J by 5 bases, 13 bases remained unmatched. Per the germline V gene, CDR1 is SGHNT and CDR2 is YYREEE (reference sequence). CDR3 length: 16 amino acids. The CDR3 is CASSPGTDSLIDTQYF. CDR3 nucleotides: TGTGCCAGCAGCCCAGGGACAGACTCCCTAATAGATACGCAGTATTTT.

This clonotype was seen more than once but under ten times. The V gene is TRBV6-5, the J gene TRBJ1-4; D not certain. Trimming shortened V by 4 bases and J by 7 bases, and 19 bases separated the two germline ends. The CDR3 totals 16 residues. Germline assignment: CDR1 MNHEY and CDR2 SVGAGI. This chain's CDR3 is CASSLLVYTDPEKLFF. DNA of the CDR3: TGTGCCAGCAGTTTATTAGTCTACACAGACCCTGAAAAACTGTTTTTT.

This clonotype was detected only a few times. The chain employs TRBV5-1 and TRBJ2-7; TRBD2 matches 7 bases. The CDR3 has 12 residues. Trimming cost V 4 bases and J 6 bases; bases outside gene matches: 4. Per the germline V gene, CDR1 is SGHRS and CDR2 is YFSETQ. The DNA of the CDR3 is TGCGCCAGCAGCACAAGGGAGGGCGAGCAGTACTTC. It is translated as CASSTREGEQYF.

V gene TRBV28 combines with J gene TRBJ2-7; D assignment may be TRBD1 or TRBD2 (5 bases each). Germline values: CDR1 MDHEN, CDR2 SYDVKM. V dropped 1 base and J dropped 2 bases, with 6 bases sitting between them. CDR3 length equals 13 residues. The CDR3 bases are TGTGCCAGCAGTTTATCGGGACCCTACGAGCAGTACGTC. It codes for CASSLSGPYEQYV.

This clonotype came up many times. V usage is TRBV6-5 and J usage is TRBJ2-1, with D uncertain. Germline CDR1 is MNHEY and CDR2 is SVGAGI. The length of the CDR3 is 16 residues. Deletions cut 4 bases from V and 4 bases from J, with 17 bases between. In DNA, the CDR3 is TGTGCCAGCAGTTTACTAAGGCCACAGCTTTACAATGAGCAGTTCTTC. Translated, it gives CASSLLRPQLYNEQFF.

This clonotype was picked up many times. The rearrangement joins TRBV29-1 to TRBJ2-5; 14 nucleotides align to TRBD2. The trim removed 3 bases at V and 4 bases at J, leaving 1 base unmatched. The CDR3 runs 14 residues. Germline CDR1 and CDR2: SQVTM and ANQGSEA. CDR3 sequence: CSVEGTSGGETQYF. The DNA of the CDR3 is TGCAGCGTTGAGGGGACTAGCGGGGGAGAGACCCAGTACTTC.

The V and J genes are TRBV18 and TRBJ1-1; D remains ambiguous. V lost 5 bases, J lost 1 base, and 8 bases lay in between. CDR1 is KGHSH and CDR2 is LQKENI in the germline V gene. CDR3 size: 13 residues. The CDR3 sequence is CASSERENTEAFF. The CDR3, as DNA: TGTGCCAGCTCAGAGAGAGAGAACACTGAAGCTTTCTTT.

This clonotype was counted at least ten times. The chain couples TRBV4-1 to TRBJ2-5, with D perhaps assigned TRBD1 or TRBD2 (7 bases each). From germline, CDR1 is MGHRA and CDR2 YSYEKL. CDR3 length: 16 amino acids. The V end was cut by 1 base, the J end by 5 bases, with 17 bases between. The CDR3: CASSQAGAGGGETQYF. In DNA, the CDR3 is TGCGCCAGCAGCCAAGCTGGAGCAGGGGGGGGGGAGACCCAGTACTTC.